This T cell receptor beta chain was sequenced for a study of cytomegalovirus exposure and HLA in healthy donors. Study outcomes and limitations: Researchers reported from a later analysis that most CMV-associated TCR beta chains appeared HLA-restricted. As was reported, the HLA-A and HLA-B alleles of most subjects were accurately predicted from TCR beta sequences. Several of the most significant clusters appeared linked to common viral pathogens, based on a later analysis. For cytomegalovirus status, the classifier reportedly gave diagnoses with high specificity and sensitivity.

The CDR3 consists of 13 residues. Germline CDR1 is ENHRY and CDR2 is SYGVKD. V lost 5 bases, J lost 7 bases, and 3 bases stayed unmatched. Turning to this clone: Its antigen is currently unknown.

PCR used 60 Vbeta primers and 13 Jbeta primers. Clones were sequenced by immunoSEQ multiplex PCR, and TCRdb holds only the in-frame ones, with some missing. The sample includes approximately 110,000 clones, around 75% seen only once; the top ten take roughly 0.9%. V usage is TRBV10-3 and J usage is TRBJ1-5; 9 nucleotides line up with TRBD1. This clonotype originated in a woman in her 30s in good health and CMV-seronegative. Sequenced: PBMCs. CDR3 nucleotides: TGTGCCATCAGTAGGGACAGGGCCCAGCCCCAGCATTTT. Its translation: CAISRDRAQPQHF.